Listed here are 32 T cell receptor beta chains from one sample, sequenced in a study of cytomegalovirus exposure and HLA in healthy donors. Use of 60 Vbeta and 13 Jbeta primers characterized the PCR. TCRdb's copy holds only in-frame clones and misses some; the assay was immunoSEQ multiplex PCR. The table counts approximately 170,000 clones; about 0.81% lies in the top ten. Input material: PBMCs. Receptors were obtained from a woman between 18 and 29 years old in good health and CMV-seropositive.

This chain connects TRBV5-1 to TRBJ2-7; D remains unclear. The CDR3 is made up of 12 amino acids. Deletions cut 0 bases from V and 3 bases from J, with 4 bases between. The germline V gene encodes CDR1 SGHRS and CDR2 YFSETQ. DNA for the CDR3: TGCGCCAGCAGCTTGGGCGGCTACGAGCAGTACTTC. As protein: CASSLGGYEQYF.

In the case of this clone: Other nucleotide sequences in the sample specify the same CDR3. This CDR3 is CASSPSGQDGTEAFF. In DNA form, the CDR3 reads TGTGCCAGCTCACCTAGCGGACAGGACGGCACTGAAGCTTTCTTT. This chain links TRBV18 with TRBJ1-1; 7 nucleotides align to TRBD1. Germline values: CDR1 KGHSH, CDR2 LQKENI. The junction had 8 bases not matched to a gene; V was cut back by 3 bases and J by 4 bases. The CDR3 extends over 15 amino acids. Variable domain in full (rest from reference TRBV18 and TRBJ1-1): NAGVMQNPRHLVRRRGQEARLRCSPMKGHSHVYWYRQLPEEGLKFMVYLQKENIIDESGMPKERFSAEFPKEGPSILRIQQVVRGDSAAYFCASSPSGQDGTEAFFGQGTRLTVV.

The V and J genes are TRBV9 and TRBJ1-1, with 7 nucleotides matching TRBD1. The germline gives CDR1 SGDLS, CDR2 YYNGEE. The CDR3 extends over 14 amino acids. Trimming cost V 4 bases and J 5 bases; bases outside gene matches: 8. The CDR3 nucleotides read TGTGCCAGCAGCCCACGACAGGGAAGGACTGAAGCTTTCTTT. It is translated as CASSPRQGRTEAFF. Based on the CDR3 plus reference TRBV9 and TRBJ1-1, the full variable domain is DSGVTQTPKHLITATGQRVTLRCSPRSGDLSVYWYQQSLDQGLQFLIQYYNGEERAKGNILERFSAQQFPDLHSELNLSSLELGDSALYFCASSPRQGRTEAFFGQGTRLTVV.

The rearrangement joins TRBV6-5 to TRBJ2-7; 8 bases are a match to TRBD2. CDR1 MNHEY and CDR2 SVGAGI come from the germline V gene. The CDR3 extends over 15 amino acids. The trim removed 2 bases at V and 2 bases at J, leaving 5 bases unmatched. DNA for the CDR3: TGTGCCAGCAGTTACGGACTAGCTGATACCTACGAGCAGTACTTC. Protein sequence: CASSYGLADTYEQYF.

The V gene is TRBV7-9, the J gene TRBJ2-1, with 12 positions matching TRBD2. Trimming cost V 5 bases and J 6 bases; bases outside gene matches: 11. The CDR3 consists of 17 residues. Per germline, CDR1 SEHNR and CDR2 FQNEAQ (reference sequence). CDR3: CASSHQNLAGGGNEQFF. The DNA of the CDR3 is TGTGCCAGCAGCCATCAGAATCTAGCGGGAGGGGGCAATGAGCAGTTCTTC.

The chain carries TRBV7-9 and TRBJ1-4; 10 nucleotides agree with TRBD1. V was clipped by 3 bases and J by 8 bases; unmatched bases: 9. Germline loops: CDR1 SEHNR, CDR2 FQNEAQ (reference sequence). This CDR3 contains 16 residues. The CDR3 is CASSLDGTGVGEKLFF. The CDR3 nucleotides are TGTGCCAGCAGCTTGGACGGGACAGGGGTAGGAGAAAAACTGTTTTTT.

The chain employs TRBV2 and TRBJ1-2; no clear D. Trimming shortened V by 8 bases and J by 8 bases, and 21 bases separated the two germline ends. This CDR3 spans 14 amino acids. CDR1 SNHLY and CDR2 FYNNEI come from the germline V gene. As DNA, the CDR3 is TGTGCCAGCTACACCCTATTAGGGCCGGGGGGCTACACCTTC. It translates to CASYTLLGPGGYTF.

The rearrangement uses TRBV7-9 and TRBJ2-7; D may be TRBD2 (5 bases). Between the trimmed V and J ends, which lost 1 base and 5 bases, there was a span of 18 bases. The CDR3 runs to 16 residues. Per the germline V gene, CDR1 is SEHNR and CDR2 is FQNEAQ (reference sequence). CDR3 in amino acids: CASSLEVWSSSDEQYF. CDR3 bases: TGTGCCAGCAGCTTAGAGGTCTGGTCTAGCAGCGACGAGCAGTACTTC. Drawing the rest from reference TRBV7-9 and TRBJ2-7, the complete variable domain is DTGVSQNPRHKITKRGQNVTFRCDPISEHNRLYWYRQTLGQGPEFLTYFQNEAQLEKSRLLSDRFSAERPKGSFSTLEIQRTEQGDSAMYLCASSLEVWSSSDEQYFGPGTRLTVT.

The gene calls are TRBV7-9 and TRBJ1-1, with 8 bases aligning to TRBD1. With 7 bases clipped from V and 0 bases from J, the junction kept 10 bases outside the gene matches. This CDR3 comprises 16 residues. Germline values: CDR1 SEHNR, CDR2 FQNEAQ (reference sequence). CDR3 DNA sequence: TGTGCCAGCAATATCGAATTGACAGGGGTGAACACTGAAGCTTTCTTT. This codes for CASNIELTGVNTEAFF.

The chain joins TRBV4-2 to TRBJ2-7, with 8 nucleotides matching TRBD2. Germline V gene lookup returns CDR1 LGHNA and CDR2 YNFKEQ. V gave up 2 bases and J gave up 2 bases; unmatched junction bases: 11. CDR3 size: 17 residues. CDR3 region: CASSQTSGTRAAYEQYF. The CDR3 DNA reads as TGTGCCAGCAGCCAAACCAGCGGGACTAGAGCTGCCTACGAGCAGTACTTC.

The chain recombines TRBV5-1 with TRBJ2-3; 7 nucleotides match TRBD2. Germline V gene data show CDR1 as SGHRS and CDR2 as YFSETQ. The J segment lost 2 bases and the V segment lost 0 bases, leaving 6 bases of the junction unmatched. This CDR3 has 16 amino acids. CDR3 nucleotide sequence: TGCGCCAGCAGCTTGGAGGTCGGGGGGAACACAGATACGCAGTATTTT. Protein product: CASSLEVGGNTDTQYF.

The gene calls are TRBV6-4 and TRBJ2-2, with D tentatively TRBD2 (5 bases). The V gene lost 7 bases and the J gene lost 3 bases, with 15 bases spanning the gap. CDR3 length: 15 amino acids. Germline CDR1 reads MRHNA; CDR2 reads SNTAGT. CDR3 nucleotide sequence: TGTGCCAGCAAACCGGGATCAATTCACACCGGGGAGCTGTTTTTT. Its protein is CASKPGSIHTGELFF.

The CDR3 coding sequence is TGCGCCAGCAGCTCAGACAGGTCTGAAGCTTTCTTT. Protein sequence: CASSSDRSEAFF. This rearrangement joins TRBV5-1 to TRBJ1-1; weak D call: TRBD1 (6 bases). The germline V gene encodes CDR1 SGHRS and CDR2 YFSETQ. The CDR3 has 12 amino acids. V was pared by 3 bases and J by 6 bases, with 9 bases between.

The CDR3 reads CASSLWGGNNEQFF. CDR3 nucleotide sequence: TGTGCCAGCAGTTTATGGGGAGGGAACAATGAGCAGTTCTTC. The gene calls are TRBV28 and TRBJ2-1; TRBD2 matches at 7 bases. The V and J ends lost 0 bases and 5 bases, in that order; junction bases with no gene match: 1. CDR3 length equals 14 residues. Germline CDR1 reads MDHEN; CDR2 reads SYDVKM. Drawing the rest from reference TRBV28 and TRBJ2-1, the complete variable domain is DVKVTQSSRYLVKRTGEKVFLECVQDMDHENMFWYRQDPGLGLRLIYFSYDVKMKEKGDIPEGYSVSREKKERFSLILESASTNQTSMYLCASSLWGGNNEQFFGPGTRLTVL.

V usage is TRBV6-5 and J usage is TRBJ1-1; TRBD1 matches at 7 bases. CDR1 is MNHEY, CDR2 SVGAGI, per germline. V dropped 0 bases and J dropped 4; count of bases not matched to a gene: 5. The CDR3 has 15 residues. CDR3 sequence: CASSYSWAGGTEAFF. For the CDR3, the DNA is TGTGCCAGCAGTTACTCTTGGGCAGGGGGCACTGAAGCTTTCTTT.

This rearrangement joins TRBV5-6 to TRBJ2-5, with 11 nucleotides matching TRBD2. The J call may be incorrect, as the DNA end agrees better with TRBJ2-7. In germline, CDR1 is SGHDT, CDR2 YYEEEE. The CDR3 sequence is 15 residues long. CDR3 nucleotide sequence: TGTGCCAGCAGCAATAGCGGGAGGGCGTCCTACGAGCAGTACTTC. It specifies CASSNSGRASYEQYF.

V usage is TRBV7-2 and J usage is TRBJ2-5; D may be TRBD1 (6 bases). The DNA end lines up better with TRBJ2-7; the J call may be wrong. Germline assignment: CDR1 SGHTA and CDR2 FQGNSA. This CDR3 is built from 12 residues. The CDR3 sequence is CASSRTDYEQYF. The CDR3 DNA follows: TGTGCCAGCAGCCGGACAGACTACGAGCAGTACTTC.

V and J are TRBV15 and TRBJ2-7, with D possibly TRBD2 on 7 matching bases. V was clipped by 6 bases and J by 1 base, with 19 bases between them. CDR1 and CDR2 (germline): LNHNV, YYDKDF (reference sequence). The CDR3 is made up of 16 amino acids. CDR3 residues: CATSRPRRGHSYEQYF. The CDR3 DNA reads TGTGCCACCAGTCGGCCCCGGCGGGGGCATTCCTACGAGCAGTACTTC. Supplemented by reference TRBV15 and TRBJ2-7, the full variable domain reads DAMVIQNPRYQVTQFGKPVTLSCSQTLNHNVMYWYQQKSSQAPKLLFHYYDKDFNNEADTPDNFQSRRPNTSFCFLDIRSPGLGDTAMYLCATSRPRRGHSYEQYFGPGTRLTVT.

The chain combines TRBV13 with TRBJ2-7, with unresolved D. V shed 2 bases and J shed 7 bases, with 9 bases lying between them. The CDR3 runs to 12 residues. Germline loops: CDR1 PRHDT, CDR2 FYEKMQ (reference sequence). CDR3 region: CASSLTVGEQYF. The CDR3 region has the DNA TGTGCCAGCAGCTTAACCGTCGGGGAGCAGTACTTC. The full variable domain, with the rest looked up from reference TRBV13 and TRBJ2-7, is AAGVIQSPRHLIKEKRETATLKCYPIPRHDTVYWYQQGPGQDPQFLISFYEKMQSDKGSIPDRFSAQQFSDYHSELNMSSLELGDSALYFCASSLTVGEQYFGPGTRLTVT.

This chain uses TRBV6-6 with TRBJ1-2, with 8 positions matching TRBD1. Germline V CDR1 and CDR2: MNHNY, SVGAGI (reference sequence). The CDR3 consists of 14 residues. With 5 bases clipped from V and 8 bases from J, the junction kept 10 bases outside the gene matches. CDR3 in amino acids: CASSPPGGGWGYTF. In DNA, the CDR3 is TGTGCCAGCAGTCCTCCAGGGGGCGGATGGGGCTACACCTTC.

The chain employs TRBV15 and TRBJ2-1; TRBD2 matches at 8 bases. Per germline, CDR1 LNHNV and CDR2 YYDKDF (reference sequence). Germline trimming cut 4 bases from V and 2 bases from J; bases unmatched to any gene: 10. This CDR3 spans 17 amino acids. The chain's CDR3 is CATSNLAPGGAYNEQFF. The CDR3 bases are TGTGCCACCAGCAACCTTGCCCCCGGGGGGGCCTACAATGAGCAGTTCTTC.

This chain connects TRBV5-1 to TRBJ1-2; 9 bases match TRBD1. The germline V gene has CDR1 SGHRS and CDR2 YFSETQ. This CDR3 is 15 amino acids long. The V segment lost 5 bases and the J segment 3 bases; nucleotides outside the gene matches: 8. The CDR3 here is CASSFGQGRDYGYTF. The CDR3 bases are TGCGCCAGCAGTTTTGGACAGGGGAGGGACTATGGCTACACCTTC.

The chain employs TRBV18 and TRBJ2-5, with TRBD2 matching over 12 bases. The V gene end was trimmed by 3 bases and the J gene end by 2 bases; junction bases not matched to a gene: 4. The CDR3 is 16 residues long. CDR1 KGHSH and CDR2 LQKENI come from the germline V gene. The CDR3: CASSPSGTSGQETQYF. The CDR3 nucleotides read TGTGCCAGCTCACCCTCGGGGACTAGCGGGCAAGAGACCCAGTACTTC.

The gene calls are TRBV6-1 and TRBJ1-1; D might be TRBD1 (6 bases). V shed 6 bases and J shed 2 bases, with 10 bases lying between them. The germline V gene has CDR1 MNHNS and CDR2 SASEGT. This CDR3 has 13 amino acids. The CDR3 nucleotides are TGTGCCAGCAGATCAGGGGCAAACACTGAAGCTTTCTTT. Its protein is CASRSGANTEAFF.

The chain employs TRBV29-1 and TRBJ1-2; 9 nucleotides align to TRBD1. Trimming took 7 bases from V and 5 from J; bases not matched to a gene: 11. The CDR3 spans 14 residues. The germline gives CDR1 SQVTM, CDR2 ANQGSEA. The CDR3 bases are TGCAGCGGAGGGACAGGGCCACTCCGGTATGGCTACACCTTC. Translation: CSGGTGPLRYGYTF.

The chain joins TRBV7-8 to TRBJ1-1, with a tentative D call TRBD1 (5 bases). This CDR3 has 12 amino acids. Per the germline V gene, CDR1 is SGHVS and CDR2 is FQNEAQ. Trimming cost V 8 bases and J 1 base, with 8 bases left between them. This CDR3 reads CASGRGNTEAFF. CDR3 in DNA: TGTGCCAGCGGAAGGGGGAACACTGAAGCTTTCTTT.

The chain recombines TRBV29-1 with TRBJ2-3, with unresolved D. The CDR3 loop spans 14 amino acids. The V end lost 0 bases, the J end lost 1 base, and 8 bases lay between the germline ends. The V gene's germline CDR1 is SQVTM and CDR2 ANQGSEA. The CDR3 DNA follows: TGCAGCGTTGAAGATCTTGAGGGCACAGATACGCAGTATTTT. Translating gives CSVEDLEGTDTQYF.

This chain uses TRBV7-9 with TRBJ2-3; 13 bases match TRBD2. Germline loops: CDR1 SEHNR, CDR2 FQNEAQ (reference sequence). The CDR3 totals 18 residues. V lost 10 bases, J lost 6 bases, and 19 bases stayed unmatched. For the CDR3, the DNA is TGTGCCACCAAGACTAGCGGGAGGCTCGTAATTCCTGGGGATACGCAGTATTTT. Translated, it gives CATKTSGRLVIPGDTQYF.

The V gene is TRBV6-5, the J gene TRBJ2-5, with a tentative D call TRBD2 (6 bases). The DNA end is a closer match to TRBJ2-7, so the J assignment may be wrong. The CDR3 spans 13 residues. Per the germline V gene, CDR1 is MNHEY and CDR2 is SVGAGI. The CDR3 coding sequence is TGTGCCAGCCCCAAGGCGGGGATCGACGAGCAGTACTTC. Amino acid sequence: CASPKAGIDEQYF.

CDR3 bases: TGCGCCAGCAGCCGAACAGGGGTACAGTTAGAGACCCAGTACTTC. Protein: CASSRTGVQLETQYF. V and J are TRBV5-1 and TRBJ2-5, with 7 nucleotides matching TRBD1. The V and J ends lost 4 bases and 4 bases, in that order; junction bases with no gene match: 10. Germline assignment: CDR1 SGHRS and CDR2 YFSETQ. CDR3 length: 15 residues.

This sequence joins TRBV5-6 and TRBJ1-6; 10 bases fit TRBD1. The V and J ends lost 4 bases and 3 bases, in that order; junction bases with no gene match: 1. CDR1 and CDR2 (germline): SGHDT, YYEEEE. The CDR3 spans 15 residues. CDR3 sequence: CASSRDRGYNSPLHF. CDR3 DNA: TGTGCCAGCAGCCGGGACAGGGGCTATAATTCACCCCTCCACTTT.

This CDR3 is CASTPTRLVGEQFF. The CDR3 DNA reads as TGTGCCAGCACCCCGACCCGGCTAGTGGGTGAGCAGTTCTTC. The chain carries TRBV6-6 and TRBJ2-1; no definite D call. The CDR3 is 14 residues long. Germline V gene data show CDR1 as MNHNY and CDR2 as SVGAGI (reference sequence). Trimming took 7 bases from V and 9 from J, leaving 19 bases between them.